This TCR beta chain was identified in a study of control samples from healthy donors and cancer patients. TCRdb's copy holds only in-frame clones and misses some; the assay was immunoSEQ multiplex PCR. The table lists about 130,000 clones, roughly 94% of them singletons. J gave up 3 bases and V 4 bases, and 2 bases lay outside the gene matches. Germline V gives CDR1 LGHNA, CDR2 YNFKEQ. CDR3 length: 15 residues. This clonotype was obtained from a man in his thirties or forties in good health. The chain has TRBV4-2 and TRBJ2-2, with 10 bases that match TRBD1. The sequenced material came from blood. CDR3 amino acids: CASSPGTGDTGELFF. Here the CDR3 DNA reads TGTGCCAGCAGCCCGGGGACAGGGGACACCGGGGAGCTGTTTTTT.